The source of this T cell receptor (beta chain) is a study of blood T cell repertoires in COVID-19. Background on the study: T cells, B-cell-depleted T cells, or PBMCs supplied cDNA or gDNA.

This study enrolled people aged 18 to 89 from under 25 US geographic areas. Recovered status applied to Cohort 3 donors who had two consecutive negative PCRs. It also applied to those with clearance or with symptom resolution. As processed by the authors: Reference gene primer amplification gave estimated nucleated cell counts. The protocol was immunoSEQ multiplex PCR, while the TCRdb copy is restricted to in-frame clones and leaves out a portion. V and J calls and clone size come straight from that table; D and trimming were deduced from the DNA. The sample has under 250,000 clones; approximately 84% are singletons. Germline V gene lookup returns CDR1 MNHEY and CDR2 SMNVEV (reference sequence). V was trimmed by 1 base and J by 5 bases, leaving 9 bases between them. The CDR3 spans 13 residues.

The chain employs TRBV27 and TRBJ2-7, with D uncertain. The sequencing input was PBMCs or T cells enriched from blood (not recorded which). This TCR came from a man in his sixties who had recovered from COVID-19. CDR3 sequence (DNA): TGTGCCAGCAGTTTATACAGCAGCAACGAGCAGTACTTC. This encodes CASSLYSSNEQYF.